A single sample gave rise to the 2 T cell receptor beta chains below, sequenced in a study of post-analysis software for immune sequencing data. Study-wide results and limits: When patients were compared with controls, a handful of TRBV segments were more frequent, TRBV5-6, TRBV5-1 and TRBV20-1 among them.

Their target antigens are unknown. Presence of unique molecular identifiers characterized the TCR beta cDNA libraries. TCRdb re-called the PCR reads with MiXCR, one entry per CDR3 protein. The table has about 540,000 distinct CDR3 sequences, 30% to 40% seen once. What was sequenced was blood. The receptors were gathered from a girl under 18 with multiple sclerosis.

The rearrangement joins TRBV13 to TRBJ1-6; D is ambiguous. V shed 6 bases and J shed 9 bases, with 18 bases lying between them. CDR1 PRHDT and CDR2 FYEKMQ come from the germline V gene (reference sequence). The CDR3 runs 15 residues. CDR3 sequence: CASRRGGGPGSPLHF. DNA for the CDR3: TGTGCCAGCAGACGAGGTGGTGGGCCGGGTTCACCCCTCCACTTT.

The chain recombines TRBV24-1 with TRBJ2-1; 10 nucleotides match TRBD2. The trim removed 3 bases at V and 0 bases at J, leaving 13 bases unmatched. Per the germline V gene, CDR1 is KGHDR and CDR2 is SFDVKD. There are 20 residues in the CDR3. The CDR3 DNA reads as TGTGCCACCAGTGATCCCGGTATTAGCGGGGGGCTGAGCTCCTACAATGAGCAGTTCTTC. Translation gives CATSDPGISGGLSSYNEQFF.